This T cell receptor (beta chain) was observed in a study of CD8 T cells in Susac syndrome (dated by TCRdb to the late 2010s). Study-level background: Whether CD8+ T cell activation and differentiation in Susac syndrome was antigen driven was tested using repertoire sequencing. The study compared CD8+ T cell repertoire clonality among roughly 12 healthy donors, roughly 14 Susac syndrome patients and some 16 multiple sclerosis patients. The research as a whole found: The number of individuals in the TCR sequencing and HLA analysis was recognized as being relatively small.

RNA was extracted using the RNeasy kit, and roughly 0.5 to 1 microgram was reverse transcribed with random hexamers. The immunoSEQ multiplex PCR assay, covering 54 Vbeta and 13 Jbeta segments, was used to amplify TCR beta CDR3 regions. To correct PCR amplification bias, a synthetic template baseline was used for both primer optimization and computational correction. Regarding the original processing steps: Only productive sequences were kept, with reads annotated to V, D and J genes according to IMGT and analyzed in immunoSEQ Analyzer. Clonality was computed as one minus Shannon entropy normalized by log2 of the number of productive unique sequences. Public and private clones were assessed among the 100 most prevalent clones of each patient and control. Clones were defined as Susac-specific when absent from the healthy and MS cohorts, from about a thousand published viral clones and from other ImmuneACCESS disease sequences. TCRdb itself trimmed the public reads at Q25 with fastp, ran MiXCR and retained productive beta chains. Every CDR3 protein is listed once, alongside the most common genes and DNA of its rows. The V and J calls shown here were made by TCRdb, not taken from the authors' results. The sample profile shows fewer than 80,000 distinct CDR3 sequences; approximately 95% of them were found once. The top ten hold 0.24% of the sample.

CDR3 length: 12 amino acids, cysteine to phenylalanine. The DNA shown is the 36-base CDR3, in frame from base 1. CDR1 LNHDA and CDR2 SQIVND are derived from the germline V gene (reference sequence). The germline V end is reduced by 8 bases and the J end by 4 bases; junction bases left unmatched: 1. Peripheral blood CD8+ and CD4+ T cells from healthy donors, Susac syndrome patients and multiple sclerosis patients were profiled using high-throughput TCR beta sequencing. The healthy donors served as controls matched for age and sex. Bulk CD8+ and CD4+ T cells were purified magnetically by negative isolation, whereas CD8+ TEMRA cells were enriched by FACS. Blood was collected in EDTA tubes and processed within 24 hours, with PBMCs isolated through density gradient centrifugation. PBMCs intended for TCR sequencing were frozen in liquid nitrogen and were later thawed in a 37 degrees C water bath. The sorted or isolated CD4+, CD8+ and CD8+ TEMRA cells reached a purity of at least 90%.

This clonotype was detected only a few times. Which antigen it targets is not known. No base quality values were provided; no much bigger clone lies one nucleotide off. The V gene is TRBV19 and the J gene is TRBJ1-1, with 10 bases in between that match TRBD1. The TCR originated in a human donor in good health. The sequenced sample was CD8+ T cells from PBMCs. The CDR3 here reads CASRTGGTEAFF. Read as DNA, the sequence is TGTGCCAGTCGGACAGGGGGCACTGAAGCTTTCTTT.